A single sample is the source of the 27 T cell receptor beta chains below, sequenced in a study of shared clonotypes between healthy human individuals. The data were produced by immunoSEQ multiplex PCR, yet TCRdb's version contains in-frame clones alone and is incomplete. The repertoire holds roughly 2,300,000 clones, approximately 90% seen once, with 0.37% in the top ten. Material for sequencing was naive CD4+ T cells from PBMCs. Subset specified: CD45RA+ positively selected. The source of these receptors is a man aged 18 to 30 in good health. Some clones in this sample may be carry-over from other donors' samples.

As concerns this clone: In the same sample, other DNA sequences code for this CDR3. The rearrangement joins TRBV5-1 to TRBJ1-4; tentative D call: TRBD1 (6 bases). V lost 0 bases to trimming and J lost 0 bases, with 6 bases between them. The CDR3 runs 15 residues. CDR1 is SGHRS and CDR2 is YFSETQ in the germline V gene. Written as DNA, the CDR3 is TGCGCCAGCAGCTTGGGGACAGCAACTAATGAAAAACTGTTTTTT. Translation gives CASSLGTATNEKLFF. The variable domain in full, completed from reference TRBV5-1 and TRBJ1-4, reads KAGVTQTPRYLIKTRGQQVTLSCSPISGHRSVSWYQQTPGQGLQFLFEYFSETQRNKGNFPGRFSGRQFSNSRSEMNVSTLELGDSALYLCASSLGTATNEKLFFGSGTQLSVL.

This rearrangement joins TRBV19 to TRBJ2-3; D might be TRBD2 (6 bases). Between the trimmed V and J ends, which lost 7 bases and 0 bases, there was a span of 20 bases. CDR1 LNHDA and CDR2 SQIVND come from the germline V gene (reference sequence). This CDR3 comprises 17 residues. The CDR3 sequence is CASTSSYGRGSTDTQYF. CDR3 sequence (DNA): TGTGCCAGTACCTCCTCTTACGGGAGAGGCAGCACAGATACGCAGTATTTT.

CDR3 coding DNA: TGTGCCAGCAGTTCAACGGATCTAGGGGGGGCCAACGTCCTGACTTTC. It specifies CASSSTDLGGANVLTF. This sequence joins TRBV27 and TRBJ2-6; no definite D call. V lost 4 bases and J lost 4, with 14 bases in between. Germline V lookup: CDR1 MNHEY, CDR2 SMNVEV (reference sequence). This CDR3 comprises 16 residues.

The V call is TRBV29-1, the J call TRBJ2-6; D call uncertain. The ends were cut back, 4 bases at V and 0 bases at J, with 10 bases in the middle. The CDR3 sequence is 15 residues long. CDR1 and CDR2 from the germline V gene are SQVTM and ANQGSEA. Written as DNA, the CDR3 is TGCAGCGTTGCTAACTTTATCTCTGGGGCCAACGTCCTGACTTTC. This translates into CSVANFISGANVLTF.

The chain recombines TRBV5-1 with TRBJ2-2; 9 bases are shared with TRBD2. CDR1 is SGHRS, CDR2 YFSETQ, per germline. The CDR3 extends over 18 amino acids. Germline trimming cut 0 bases from V and 0 bases from J; bases unmatched to any gene: 6. The CDR3 loop reads CASSLAPVAGANTGELFF. In nucleotides, the CDR3 is TGCGCCAGCAGCTTGGCCCCAGTAGCGGGGGCGAACACCGGGGAGCTGTTTTTT.

This clone showed up just once. Different DNA sequences within this sample yield the same CDR3. The chain uses TRBV19 and TRBJ1-2, with D perhaps TRBD1 (6 bases). Trimming cost V 3 bases and J 8 bases, with 10 bases left between them. CDR1 and CDR2 from the germline V gene are LNHDA and SQIVND (reference sequence). CDR3 length: 12 residues. In DNA form, the CDR3 reads TGTGCCAGTAGTATCGGGACAACCGGCTACACCTTC. Protein product: CASSIGTTGYTF.

This chain joins TRBV7-2 and TRBJ2-1, with unresolved D. The ends were cut back, 2 bases at V and 4 bases at J, with 15 bases in the middle. The CDR3 totals 16 residues. Germline CDR1 reads SGHTA; CDR2 reads FQGNSA. The CDR3 nucleotides are TGTGCCAGCAGCTTAACTGGGGTGGGTAGGTACAATGAGCAGTTCTTC. It codes for CASSLTGVGRYNEQFF.

This clone was detected only once. The CDR3: CASSLHLGNTIYF. CDR3 DNA: TGTGCCAGCAGCTTACATCTTGGAAACACCATATATTTT. The V call is TRBV11-2, the J call TRBJ1-3; D is uncertain. This CDR3 spans 13 amino acids. CDR1 and CDR2 from the germline V gene are SGHAT and FQNNGV. The V gene lost 2 bases and the J gene lost 3 bases, with 5 bases spanning the gap.

A note on this clone: The identical CDR3 is also encoded by other nucleotide sequences in the sample. The V call is TRBV6-5, the J call TRBJ1-1, with D unresolved. Trimming left V 6 bases short and J 0 bases short, with 8 bases between. The CDR3 loop spans 13 amino acids. The germline V gene encodes CDR1 MNHEY and CDR2 SVGAGI. CDR3 bases: TGTGCCAGCAGGGGCCAAATGAACACTGAAGCTTTCTTT. Amino acids: CASRGQMNTEAFF.

V usage is TRBV28 and J usage is TRBJ1-5; D is uncertain. Germline V gene sequence: CDR1 MDHEN, CDR2 SYDVKM. The CDR3 extends over 15 amino acids. Trimming pared 7 bases from V and 7 bases from J, leaving 20 bases between. CDR3 sequence: CASTGGQVKRQPQHF. CDR3 DNA: TGTGCCAGCACTGGAGGGCAGGTGAAACGACAGCCCCAGCATTTT.

The chain uses TRBV15 and TRBJ2-7; D gene uncertain. V lost 0 bases to trimming and J lost 3 bases, with 12 bases between them. This CDR3 has 15 residues. Germline values: CDR1 LNHNV, CDR2 YYDKDF (reference sequence). DNA of the CDR3: TGTGCCACCAGCAGAGATTTAAACGGGTTCTACGAGCAGTACTTC. Amino acids: CATSRDLNGFYEQYF.

The rearrangement links TRBV19 to TRBJ2-7, with D perhaps given as TRBD1 or TRBD2 (5 bases each). V lost 4 bases, J lost 7 bases, and 14 bases lay in between. From germline, CDR1 is LNHDA and CDR2 SQIVND (reference sequence). This CDR3 spans 13 amino acids. The CDR3 region has the DNA TGTGCCAGTAGTAGTTGGGCCGAGGGGGAGCAGTACTTC. It is translated as CASSSWAEGEQYF.

The rearrangement links TRBV28 to TRBJ2-1; 11 bases match TRBD2. The germline V gene encodes CDR1 MDHEN and CDR2 SYDVKM. V was pared by 3 bases and J by 8 bases, with 6 bases of the junction left unmatched. CDR3 length: 15 amino acids. The CDR3 nucleotides are TGTGCCAGCAGTTTGTTTAGCGGGAGGGCCTATGAGCAGTTCTTC. This sequence encodes CASSLFSGRAYEQFF.

The chain carries TRBV10-1 and TRBJ2-3, with D tentatively TRBD2 (5 bases). Germline V gives CDR1 WNHNN, CDR2 SYGVQD (reference sequence). Trimming removed 0 bases at V and 1 base at J, with 8 bases between. The CDR3 totals 15 residues. The CDR3 reads CASSESTGGTDTQYF. In DNA form, the CDR3 reads TGCGCCAGCAGTGAGTCCACCGGGGGCACAGATACGCAGTATTTT.

The rearrangement joins TRBV19 to TRBJ2-3; D might be TRBD1 or TRBD2, each matching 6 bases. Between the trimmed V and J ends, which lost 6 bases and 2 bases, there was a span of 12 bases. Per germline, CDR1 LNHDA and CDR2 SQIVND (reference sequence). CDR3 length: 14 amino acids. The CDR3 region is CASRQGLDTDTQYF. The CDR3 DNA is TGTGCCAGTAGACAGGGACTTGACACAGATACGCAGTATTTT.

V gene TRBV9 combines with J gene TRBJ1-1, with no clear D. The CDR3 loop spans 17 amino acids. Germline V gene data show CDR1 as SGDLS and CDR2 as YYNGEE. The ends were cut back, 6 bases at V and 3 bases at J, with 24 bases in the middle. The CDR3 DNA reads as TGTGCCAGCATCCTAAGCGGCCTAGCTCGTCGGGACACTGAAGCTTTCTTT. Translation gives CASILSGLARRDTEAFF.

The chain links TRBV7-9 to TRBJ1-1; D is undetermined. This CDR3 region has 13 residues. Trimming stripped 6 bases from V and 4 bases from J, with 12 bases between. In germline, CDR1 is SEHNR, CDR2 FQNEAQ (reference sequence). The CDR3 here is CASRSSRSTEAFF. Written as DNA, the CDR3 is TGTGCCAGCAGATCTTCCCGGAGCACTGAAGCTTTCTTT. The whole variable domain, filled in from reference TRBV7-9 and TRBJ1-1, reads DTGVSQNPRHKITKRGQNVTFRCDPISEHNRLYWYRQTLGQGPEFLTYFQNEAQLEKSRLLSDRFSAERPKGSFSTLEIQRTEQGDSAMYLCASRSSRSTEAFFGQGTRLTVV.

V and J are TRBV5-1 and TRBJ2-1, with 7 bases lining up with TRBD2. CDR1 and CDR2 (germline): SGHRS, YFSETQ. V was clipped by 2 bases and J by 6 bases; unmatched bases: 8. The CDR3 spans 15 residues. CDR3 in DNA: TGCGCCAGCAGCTTCGGGGGAGGGCAGGGCAATGAGCAGTTCTTC. Translating it yields CASSFGGGQGNEQFF. Combining the CDR3 with reference TRBV5-1 and TRBJ2-1 gives the whole variable domain KAGVTQTPRYLIKTRGQQVTLSCSPISGHRSVSWYQQTPGQGLQFLFEYFSETQRNKGNFPGRFSGRQFSNSRSEMNVSTLELGDSALYLCASSFGGGQGNEQFFGPGTRLTVL.

V usage is TRBV29-1 and J usage is TRBJ2-1; D is perhaps TRBD2 (6 bases). Germline V CDR1 and CDR2: SQVTM, ANQGSEA. This CDR3 has 13 residues. Between the trimmed V and J ends, which lost 3 bases and 5 bases, there was a span of 11 bases. The CDR3 nucleotides are TGCAGCGTTGATACCGGGAGTGACAATGAGCAGTTCTTC. Translating gives CSVDTGSDNEQFF.

The chain uses TRBV5-1 and TRBJ1-1; D gene uncertain. In germline, CDR1 is SGHRS, CDR2 YFSETQ. This CDR3 region has 13 residues. Deletions cut 3 bases from V and 4 bases from J, with 10 bases between. The CDR3 DNA reads TGCGCCAGCAGCTCATTACGAGGCACTGAAGCTTTCTTT. Translation gives CASSSLRGTEAFF.

This chain joins TRBV4-1 and TRBJ2-7, with D possibly matching TRBD2 (6 bases). The CDR3 extends over 14 amino acids. Trimming stripped 4 bases from V and 0 bases from J, with 10 bases between. CDR1 is MGHRA, CDR2 YSYEKL, per germline. As DNA, the CDR3 is TGCGCCAGCAGCCGACGGGAGAGCTCCTACGAGCAGTACTTC. Its translation: CASSRRESSYEQYF.

The V and J genes are TRBV11-3 and TRBJ2-2; 10 bases map to TRBD1. Germline-derived CDR1 and CDR2 are SGHNT and YENEEA. Losses at the gene ends were 2 bases for V and 4 bases for J; bases not matched to a gene: 4. This CDR3 is built from 16 residues. The CDR3 coding sequence is TGTGCCAGCAGCTTAAGACAGGGGGCCTTCACCGGGGAGCTGTTTTTT. It codes for CASSLRQGAFTGELFF.

The chain recombines TRBV7-2 with TRBJ2-7; no reliable D call. Germline CDR1 SGHTA, CDR2 FQGNSA. The CDR3 has 16 amino acids. Trimming removed 2 bases at V and 5 bases at J, with 19 bases between. The CDR3 region is CASSLIWVLNEDEQYF. The CDR3 DNA sequence: TGTGCCAGCAGCTTAATATGGGTGCTAAACGAAGACGAGCAGTACTTC.

This clone was seen a few times. This rearrangement joins TRBV7-9 to TRBJ1-1; tentative D call: TRBD1 (6 bases). This CDR3 region has 14 residues. V was trimmed by 1 base and J by 7 bases, leaving 13 bases between them. The germline gives CDR1 SEHNR, CDR2 FQNEAQ (reference sequence). In DNA, the CDR3 is TGTGCCAGCAGCTTAGGGCAGGGGCTGGGTGAAGCTTTCTTT. It codes for CASSLGQGLGEAFF.

The V call is TRBV28, the J call TRBJ1-1; a weak D match, TRBD1 (6 bases). CDR3 length: 16 residues. V was cut by 2 bases and J by 10 bases, with 23 bases left in between. CDR1 and CDR2 from the germline V gene are MDHEN and SYDVKM. For the CDR3, the DNA is TGTGCCAGCAGTTTAAAGGGCGGGGGGGCGCAGGGAAGAGCTTTCTTT. Protein: CASSLKGGGAQGRAFF.

The chain links TRBV18 to TRBJ1-2, with no clear D. The CDR3 totals 15 residues. Trimming stripped 0 bases from V and 1 base from J, with 9 bases between. Germline loops: CDR1 KGHSH, CDR2 LQKENI. This CDR3 reads CASSPPGTYNYGYTF. The CDR3 nucleotides read TGTGCCAGCTCACCACCGGGAACCTATAACTATGGCTACACCTTC.

This clone was picked up one time. This same CDR3 is encoded by further DNA sequences in the sample. This chain uses TRBV6-1 with TRBJ2-7, with D unclear. From germline, CDR1 is MNHNS and CDR2 SASEGT. The V gene lost 0 bases and the J gene lost 4 bases, with 4 bases spanning the gap. This CDR3 contains 12 residues. CDR3 region: CASSEARYEQYF. The CDR3 DNA reads TGTGCCAGCAGTGAAGCAAGGTACGAGCAGTACTTC.